Sequencing of this T cell receptor (beta chain) was carried out in a study of monozygotic twins with inflammatory bowel disease. Study findings and constraints: IBD patients, compared with healthy twins, shared fewer clonotypes with others (especially with disease activity). Differing immunosuppressive treatments may have added variability to patient repertoires.

A remark on this clonotype: Its antigen is unknown.

In germline, CDR1 is MNHNY, CDR2 SVGAGI (reference sequence). The CDR3 extends over 14 amino acids. Each TCR library consumed about 4,000 ng of total RNA. TCRdb reprocessed the 5' RACE reads; each CDR3 protein has one entry and no DNA is given. This sample's clone table lists about 300,000 distinct CDR3 sequences. The receptor was derived from a human donor with ulcerative colitis or Crohn's disease, or a healthy co-twin of an affected twin (not recorded which). The chain carries TRBV6-6 and TRBJ1-2; TCRdb selects TRBD1, and the lack of DNA leaves this call unchecked. The material sequenced was blood. CDR3 protein: CASSRRGGNYGYTF.